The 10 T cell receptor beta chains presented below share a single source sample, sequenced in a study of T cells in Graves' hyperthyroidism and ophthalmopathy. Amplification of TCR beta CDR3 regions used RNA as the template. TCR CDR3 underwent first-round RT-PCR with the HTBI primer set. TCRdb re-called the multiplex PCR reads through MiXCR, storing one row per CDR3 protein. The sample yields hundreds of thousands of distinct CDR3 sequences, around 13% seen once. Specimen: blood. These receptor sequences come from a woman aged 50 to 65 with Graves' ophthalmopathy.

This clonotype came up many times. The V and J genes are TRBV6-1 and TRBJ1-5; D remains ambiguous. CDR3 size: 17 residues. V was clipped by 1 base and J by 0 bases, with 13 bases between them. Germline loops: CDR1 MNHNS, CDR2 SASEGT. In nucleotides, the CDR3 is TGTGCCAGCAGTGAAGGGGTCGGAGGGTATAGCAATCAGCCCCAGCATTTT. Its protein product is CASSEGVGGYSNQPQHF.

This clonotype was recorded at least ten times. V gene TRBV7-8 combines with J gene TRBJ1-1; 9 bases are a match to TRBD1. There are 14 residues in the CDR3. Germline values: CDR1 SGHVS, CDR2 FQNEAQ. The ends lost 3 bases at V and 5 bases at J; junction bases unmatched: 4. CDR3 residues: CASSFPGTGTEAFF. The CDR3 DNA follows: TGTGCCAGCAGCTTCCCTGGGACAGGGACTGAAGCTTTCTTT. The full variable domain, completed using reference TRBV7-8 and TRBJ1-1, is GAGVSQSPRYKVAKRGQDVALRCDPISGHVSLFWYQQALGQGPEFLTYFQNEAQLDKSGLPSDRFFAERPEGSVSTLKIQRTQQEDSAVYLCASSFPGTGTEAFFGQGTRLTVV.

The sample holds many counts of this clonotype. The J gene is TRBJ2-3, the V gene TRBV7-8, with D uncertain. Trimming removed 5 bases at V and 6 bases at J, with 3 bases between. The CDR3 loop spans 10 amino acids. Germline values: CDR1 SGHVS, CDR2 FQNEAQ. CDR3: CASSLDTQYF. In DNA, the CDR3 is TGTGCCAGCAGCCTGGATACGCAGTATTTT.

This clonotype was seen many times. CDR3: CASSPRTVGGNQPQHF. In DNA, the CDR3 is TGTGCCAGCAGCCCCCGGACAGTCGGAGGCAATCAGCCCCAGCATTTT. The V and J genes are TRBV27 and TRBJ1-5, with D possibly matching TRBD1 (6 bases). Germline loops: CDR1 MNHEY, CDR2 SMNVEV (reference sequence). The CDR3 is 16 amino acids. Trimming shortened V by 6 bases and J by 2 bases, and 17 bases separated the two germline ends.

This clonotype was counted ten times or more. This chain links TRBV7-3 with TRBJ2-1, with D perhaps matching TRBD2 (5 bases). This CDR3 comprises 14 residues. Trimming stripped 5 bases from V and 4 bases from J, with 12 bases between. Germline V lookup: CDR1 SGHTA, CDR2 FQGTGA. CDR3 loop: CASSPNGEYNEQFF. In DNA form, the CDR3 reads TGTGCCAGCAGCCCAAACGGGGAGTACAATGAGCAGTTCTTC.

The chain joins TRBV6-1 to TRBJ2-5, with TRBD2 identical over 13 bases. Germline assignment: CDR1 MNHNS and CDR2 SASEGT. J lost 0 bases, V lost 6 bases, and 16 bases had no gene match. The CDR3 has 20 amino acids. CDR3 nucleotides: TGTGCCAGCAGCTCCCGACTAGCGGGAGGCCTAGTCGGCTACCAAGAGACCCAGTACTTC. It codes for CASSSRLAGGLVGYQETQYF.

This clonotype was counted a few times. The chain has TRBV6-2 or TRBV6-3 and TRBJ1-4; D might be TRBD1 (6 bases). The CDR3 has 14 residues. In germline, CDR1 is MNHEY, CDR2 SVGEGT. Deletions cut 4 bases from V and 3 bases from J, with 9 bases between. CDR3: CASSSRTANEKLFF. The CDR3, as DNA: TGTGCCAGCAGTTCCAGGACAGCTAATGAAAAACTGTTTTTT.

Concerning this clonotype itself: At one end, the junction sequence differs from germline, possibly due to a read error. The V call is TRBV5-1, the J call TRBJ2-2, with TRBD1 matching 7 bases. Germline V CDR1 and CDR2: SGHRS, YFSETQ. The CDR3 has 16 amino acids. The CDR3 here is CASSLTGASNTGELLF. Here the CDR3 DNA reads TGCGCCAGCAGCTTGACAGGGGCCTCGAACACCGGGGAGCTGCTTTTT.

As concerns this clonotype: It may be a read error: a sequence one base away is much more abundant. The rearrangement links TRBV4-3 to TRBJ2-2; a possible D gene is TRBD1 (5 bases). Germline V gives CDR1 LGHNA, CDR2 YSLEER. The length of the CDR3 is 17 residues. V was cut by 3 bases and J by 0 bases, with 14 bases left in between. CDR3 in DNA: TGCGCCAGCAGCCAGCTCGACAGTTGGACGAACACCGGGGAGCTGTTTTTT. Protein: CASSQLDSWTNTGELFF.

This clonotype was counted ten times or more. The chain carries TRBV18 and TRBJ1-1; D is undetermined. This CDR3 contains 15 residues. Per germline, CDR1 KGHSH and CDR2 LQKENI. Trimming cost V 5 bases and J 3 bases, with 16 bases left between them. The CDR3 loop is CASSTLGNVDTEAFF. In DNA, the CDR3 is TGTGCCAGCTCAACTCTGGGGAATGTAGACACTGAAGCTTTCTTT.